What follows describes a single T cell receptor (beta chain). Some clones are missing from TCRdb's copy, which holds only in-frame ones; the method was immunoSEQ multiplex PCR. This sample has 85,000 to 100,000 clones, with about 92% found just once. This entry comes from a study of T cell changes during pregnancy in multiple sclerosis. CDR3 length: 17 amino acids. Germline V CDR1 and CDR2: SGDLS, YYNGEE. The V segment lost 3 bases and the J segment 5 bases; nucleotides outside the gene matches: 5. This specimen was peripheral blood, taken after pregnancy. This TCR was sampled from a female donor with multiple sclerosis, enrolled in a pregnancy study. This chain uses TRBV9 with TRBJ2-2; 15 nucleotides match TRBD2. The CDR3 loop reads CASSAGLAGGKTGELFF. CDR3 DNA sequence: TGTGCCAGCAGCGCGGGACTAGCGGGGGGAAAGACCGGGGAGCTGTTTTTT.